The present T cell receptor (beta chain) was sequenced within a study of molecular identifiers for immune sequencing clone quantification. Per the germline V gene, CDR1 is SNHLY and CDR2 is FYNNEI. V was trimmed by 1 base and J by 6 bases, leaving 6 bases between them. The length of the CDR3 is 13 residues. TCRdb reanalysed the PCR reads using MiXCR and keeps one entry per CDR3 protein. The repertoire has 85,000 to 100,000 distinct CDR3 sequences, 24% of them found once; the top ten carry about 0.99%. The chain carries TRBV2 and TRBJ2-2; D is unresolved. Input material: naive CD8+ T cells from blood, with Jurkat cell RNA spiked in. As to subset: FACS-sorted CD8+CD4-CCR7+CD45RA+ naive T cells. This clonotype was obtained from a human donor in good health. Some libraries in this study had Jurkat cell RNA spiked in. In DNA, the CDR3 is TGTGCCAGCAGTGAAGGAGCGCCCGGGGAGCTGTTTTTT. It translates to CASSEGAPGELFF.